This TCR beta chain was sequenced in a study of cytomegalovirus exposure and HLA in healthy donors (dated by TCRdb to between 2016 and 2019). Regarding the complete study: The 700 or so repertoires of the first cohort and the 120 validation repertoires were produced on the same platform, according to a later analysis. A separate validation cohort of roughly 120 different subjects was used in addition to the 666-subject first cohort. The study aimed to test whether cataloging public T cell receptors could reveal signatures of past pathogen exposure. High-throughput TCR immunosequencing, statistical association of individual TCRs with disease status, and machine learning were combined to predict cytomegalovirus infection status. Summary of the overall study and its limitations: In the study, 150 to 200 TCR beta chains were listed as associated with cytomegalovirus. In a later analysis, TCRs clustered in the first cohort were found to also tend to co-occur in the 110 or so validation repertoires, with roughly 93% of cluster scores above 0. A later analysis had no HLA typing for the validation cohort, so co-occurrence there was scored across all 110 or so repertoires. The classifier was reported to diagnose cytomegalovirus status with high specificity and sensitivity in both the original cohort and the validation cohort. According to the authors, the approach could potentially be generalized to other disease states and immunological phenotypes. Three of the identified cytomegalovirus-associated TCR beta chains were confirmed in vitro to be specific for cytomegalovirus antigens. Most TCR sequences were seen in very few donors, while some public TCRs were found in many individuals.

Preparation of the library involved the immunoSEQ multiplex PCR assay. Turning to the authors' computational methods: A statistical classification framework was built for diagnosing cytomegalovirus status from the catalog of TCR beta chain sequences. Not all clones reach the TCRdb copy of this immuneACCESS table, which keeps in-frame sequences only. Checked studies attribute under half of the gap to unresolved V genes and leave the rest unexplained. V and J calls and clone size are copied from that table; D and trimming were computed from the DNA. In this sample the table shows over 120,000 clones, around 93% of which occur a single time. The ten largest clonotypes hold roughly 1.9% of the sample. CDR1 and CDR2, per the germline V gene, are SGHDT and YYEEEE. The cysteine opens and the phenylalanine closes a CDR3 of 15 amino acids. The DNA shown is the 45-base CDR3, in frame from base 1. Germline trimming: 4 bases from V, 6 bases from J; junction bases outside gene matches: 8.

Donors formed part of the validation cohort, which comprised 120 subjects and was distinct from the first cohort of several hundred subjects. Notes on this clone: Which antigen it targets is not known. Per-base quality was not reported, and no clone a single base away is much larger than it.

The V and J segments used are TRBV5-6 and TRBJ2-7; 12 bases in between match TRBD1. The sequenced material came from PBMCs. The TCR originated in a man between 18 and 29 years old in good health and CMV-seropositive. The DNA is as follows: TGTGCCAGCAGCACCGGGACAGGGGGCATGGGCGAGCAGTACTTC. Protein translation: CASSTGTGGMGEQYF.